This T cell receptor beta chain was recorded in a study of T cells in localized non-small cell lung cancer. Study-level points and caveats: Highest T cell clonality was seen in uninvolved adjacent lung, surpassing that measured in tumor. Heterogeneity is still possible, as just one tumor region was sequenced.

The repertoire was sequenced with immunoSEQ multiplex PCR; TCRdb's copy has only in-frame clones and lacks some. The sample contains fewer than 40,000 clones, under 85% of which appear only once. In germline, CDR1 is LGHNA, CDR2 YNFKEQ. The CDR3 contains 15 residues. V was shortened by 1 base and J by 4 bases, with 13 bases between the two germline ends. This clone was seen only once. What it recognizes is unknown. V is TRBV4-2 and J is TRBJ1-2; tentative D call: TRBD1 (5 bases). This TCR came from a male donor aged 60 or over with stage II squamous cell lung carcinoma. Sequences were derived from peripheral blood, sampled before any cancer treatment. CDR3 loop: CASSQVSETAYGYTF. For the CDR3, the DNA is TGTGCCAGCAGCCAAGTATCAGAGACAGCCTATGGCTACACCTTC.